What follows are 18 T cell receptor beta chains derived from one specimen sequenced in a study of cytomegalovirus exposure and HLA in healthy donors. This table comes from immunoSEQ multiplex PCR, and its TCRdb copy is limited to in-frame clones, with some not included. The repertoire includes about 260,000 clones, around 90% of them detected once, and 3% to 3.5% sits in the top ten. Source material: PBMCs. Receptors originate from a woman under 40 in good health and CMV-seronegative.

A few counts support this clone. The chain carries TRBV4-3 and TRBJ1-4, with no clear D. CDR1 and CDR2 (germline): LGHNA, YSLEER. Trimming removed 1 base from V and 10 bases from J, with 16 bases in between. CDR3 length: 15 residues. Here the CDR3 reads CASSQGQEGIGKLFF. In DNA, the CDR3 is TGCGCCAGCAGCCAAGGGCAGGAAGGTATTGGAAAACTGTTTTTT.

This clone has just one count. The genes are TRBV13 and TRBJ2-1; no reliable D call. The CDR3 is 12 residues long. V was shortened by 3 bases and J by 7 bases, with 7 bases between the two germline ends. CDR1 and CDR2 (germline): PRHDT, FYEKMQ (reference sequence). The CDR3 sequence: CASSLSMNEQFF. The DNA for the CDR3 is TGTGCCAGCAGCTTGTCGATGAATGAGCAGTTCTTC.

The CDR3 nucleotides are TGTGCCAGCAGTCCGGCGGGATTTGGGTACGAGCAGTACTTC. This encodes CASSPAGFGYEQYF. The chain recombines TRBV28 with TRBJ2-7; D possibly corresponds to TRBD2 (6 bases). CDR1 and CDR2 (germline): MDHEN, SYDVKM. V was cut by 5 bases and J by 4 bases, with 15 bases left in between. CDR3 size: 14 residues.

V and J are TRBV19 and TRBJ2-6; maybe TRBD2 (7 bases). This CDR3 has 15 amino acids. V was cut by 5 bases and J by 4 bases, with 12 bases left in between. Germline CDR1 LNHDA, CDR2 SQIVND (reference sequence). The CDR3 here is CASSARGAGANVLTF. DNA of the CDR3: TGTGCCAGTAGTGCCCGGGGGGCGGGGGCCAACGTCCTGACTTTC.

J is TRBJ2-2 and V is TRBV27, with 8 positions matching TRBD1. The CDR3 sequence is 17 residues long. Looked up from germline, CDR1 is MNHEY and CDR2 is SMNVEV (reference sequence). J was trimmed by 1 base and V by 7 bases; bases with no gene match: 11. The CDR3 DNA reads as TGTGCCAGCATCCCTTACGCGGGACAGGTGAACACCGGGGAGCTGTTTTTT. Encoded protein: CASIPYAGQVNTGELFF.

The rearrangement links TRBV30 to TRBJ2-2; no clear D gene. Germline V gives CDR1 GTSNPN, CDR2 SVGIG (reference sequence). CDR3 size: 12 residues. Between the trimmed V and J ends, which lost 1 base and 6 bases, there was a span of 6 bases. The CDR3 DNA sequence: TGTGCCTGGAGTGAAGTATCCGGGGAGCTGTTTTTT. Encoded protein: CAWSEVSGELFF.

This chain joins TRBV6-1 and TRBJ1-2; TRBD1 might be the D (5 bases). Trimming stripped 0 bases from V and 0 bases from J, with 8 bases between. The germline CDR1 and CDR2 sequences are MNHNS and SASEGT. The CDR3 loop spans 15 amino acids. The CDR3 DNA is TGTGCCAGCAGTGAAGCTGGGGCAGCTAACTATGGCTACACCTTC. Translation gives CASSEAGAANYGYTF.

This sequence joins TRBV5-6 and TRBJ1-4; the match to TRBD1 covers 9 bases. Germline values: CDR1 SGHDT, CDR2 YYEEEE. The CDR3 contains 19 residues. V shed 2 bases, J shed 5 bases, and the junction held 16 bases outside the gene matches. The CDR3 protein is CASSLQGAAAVSINEKLFF. For the CDR3, the DNA is TGTGCCAGCAGCTTACAGGGGGCTGCGGCAGTTTCAATCAATGAAAAACTGTTTTTT.

The chain carries TRBV18 and TRBJ2-1, with TRBD2 matching 7 bases. Germline loops: CDR1 KGHSH, CDR2 LQKENI. The CDR3 extends over 15 amino acids. With 1 base clipped from V and 6 bases from J, the junction kept 6 bases outside the gene matches. CDR3 sequence (DNA): TGTGCCAGCTCACCACAGGGAGGGGTTTCCAATGAGCAGTTCTTC. Its protein is CASSPQGGVSNEQFF.

This rearrangement joins TRBV27 to TRBJ2-7, with TRBD1 matching 9 bases. From germline, CDR1 is MNHEY and CDR2 SMNVEV (reference sequence). CDR3 size: 14 residues. V shed 1 base, J shed 6 bases, and the junction held 4 bases outside the gene matches. Here the CDR3 DNA reads TGTGCCAGCAGTTTATACAGGGGGCTAGGCGAGCAGTACTTC. It yields the protein CASSLYRGLGEQYF.

This clone was seen once. The chain employs TRBV7-9 and TRBJ1-1, with D uncertain. With 1 base removed from V and 5 bases from J, the gap between germline ends came to 5 bases. CDR1 is SEHNR, CDR2 FQNEAQ, per germline (reference sequence). This CDR3 spans 12 amino acids. The CDR3 loop reads CASSLEATEAFF. Written as DNA, the CDR3 is TGTGCCAGCAGCTTAGAAGCGACTGAAGCTTTCTTT.

The sample holds one count of this clone. The rearrangement joins TRBV5-1 to TRBJ1-1; 8 bases fit TRBD1. The CDR3 has 15 amino acids. Germline V CDR1 and CDR2: SGHRS, YFSETQ. V lost 4 bases and J lost 4; bases outside the gene matches: 9. In DNA form, the CDR3 reads TGCGCCAGCAGCAAGGAACCAGGGGGCGTCACTGAAGCTTTCTTT. This gives the protein CASSKEPGGVTEAFF.

This chain connects TRBV5-1 to TRBJ1-4; no definite D call. Looked up from germline, CDR1 is SGHRS and CDR2 is YFSETQ. The CDR3 loop spans 14 amino acids. Trimming took 5 bases from V and 3 from J, leaving 11 bases between them. The CDR3 DNA is TGCGCCAGCAGAAACCCCAACTCTAATGAAAAACTGTTTTTT. This encodes CASRNPNSNEKLFF.

This chain connects TRBV2 to TRBJ1-2; 8 bases are a match to TRBD1. This CDR3 has 18 residues. V dropped 0 bases and J dropped 0; count of bases not matched to a gene: 9. Germline CDR1 is SNHLY and CDR2 is FYNNEI. Here the CDR3 reads CASSEALPGQESNYGYTF. The CDR3 nucleotides read TGTGCCAGCAGTGAAGCGCTTCCGGGACAGGAATCTAACTATGGCTACACCTTC.

The rearrangement links TRBV28 to TRBJ2-7, with 10 bases identical to TRBD1. V lost 3 bases to trimming and J lost 2 bases; unmatched junction nucleotides: 16. There are 19 residues in the CDR3. The germline CDR1 and CDR2 sequences are MDHEN and SYDVKM. CDR3 coding DNA: TGTGCCAGCAGTTTTTCACCGGGACAGGGGTCATCCTCCCCCTACGAGCAGTACTTC. Its protein product is CASSFSPGQGSSSPYEQYF.

The chain combines TRBV7-2 with TRBJ2-2; weak D call: TRBD2 (5 bases). The CDR3 consists of 15 residues. In germline, CDR1 is SGHTA, CDR2 FQGNSA. V lost 6 bases and J lost 7, with 18 bases in between. CDR3 nucleotide sequence: TGTGCCAGCAGGTTGTCTATTACGGAGGTCGGGGAGCTGTTTTTT. This gives the protein CASRLSITEVGELFF.

V is TRBV6-5 and J is TRBJ2-1; 12 nucleotides line up with TRBD2. V shed 6 bases, J shed 9 bases, and the junction held 9 bases outside the gene matches. Germline V gives CDR1 MNHEY, CDR2 SVGAGI. The CDR3 loop spans 15 amino acids. CDR3 sequence (DNA): TGTGCCAGCAGGGCGACTAGCGGGAGTCTCGGTGAGCAGTTCTTC. It translates to CASRATSGSLGEQFF.

The genes are TRBV5-4 and TRBJ1-2, with a tentative D call TRBD1 (5 bases). CDR3 length equals 15 residues. Deletions cut 1 base from V and 4 bases from J, with 14 bases between. From germline, CDR1 is SGHNT and CDR2 YYREEE (reference sequence). CDR3: CASSLPPGLSYGYTF. The CDR3, as DNA: TGTGCCAGCAGCTTGCCTCCGGGACTCAGCTATGGCTACACCTTC. Full variable domain (remainder filled in from reference TRBV5-4 and TRBJ1-2): ETGVTQSPTHLIKTRGQQVTLRCSSQSGHNTVSWYQQALGQGPQFIFQYYREEENGRGNFPPRFSGLQFPNYSSELNVNALELDDSALYLCASSLPPGLSYGYTFGSGTRLTVV.